This TCR beta chain was retrieved from a study of cytomegalovirus exposure and HLA in healthy donors. Whole-study findings and limits: Most TCR sequences were seen very rarely across donors, but some public TCRs occurred in many. Three CMV-associated chains were confirmed in vitro to be specific for CMV antigens. Later analysis identified a missense DCLRE1C variant that was linked to TCR beta V- and J-gene trimming.

Between the trimmed V and J ends, which lost 6 bases and 7 bases, there was a span of 13 bases. The CDR3 consists of 13 residues. Germline CDR1 and CDR2: WSHSY and SAAADI. The primer mix had 60 Vbeta and 13 Jbeta primers. The repertoire was sequenced with immunoSEQ multiplex PCR; TCRdb's copy has only in-frame clones and lacks some. The repertoire shows 95,000 to 110,000 clones; the top ten hold roughly 3.5%. On this clone itself: Its target is not known.

This sequence originates from a man aged 40-55 years in good health and CMV-seronegative. Material: PBMCs. J is TRBJ1-5 and V is TRBV10-2, with D uncertain. CDR3 nucleotides: TGCGCCAGCAGCAGTACATTACAGCAGCCCCAGCATTTT. It encodes CASSSTLQQPQHF.